The sequence of this T cell receptor beta chain was determined in a study of blood T cell repertoires in COVID-19. What the recovered Cohort 3 donors had was two negative PCRs, clearance, or symptom resolution. Assay used: immunoSEQ multiplex PCR; TCRdb lists only in-frame clones, some missing. Among more than 150,000 clones, approximately 85% were seen once, and the ten largest hold roughly 10%. The V gene's germline CDR1 is KGHDR and CDR2 SFDVKD. V was pared by 3 bases and J by 3 bases, with 6 bases between. The CDR3 runs 13 residues. The source of this sequence is a man aged 35 to 55 who had recovered from COVID-19. Input material: PBMCs or T cells enriched from blood (not recorded which). The chain uses TRBV24-1 and TRBJ2-3; D unresolved. The CDR3 DNA reads as TGTGCCACCAGTGATGGCCAAACAGATACGCAGTATTTT. Translation: CATSDGQTDTQYF.